These 5 T cell receptor beta chains originate from one sample sequenced in a study of T cells and Merkel cell carcinoma outcomes (dated by TCRdb to the early 2020s). Receptors were amplified or captured by the immunoSEQ multiplex PCR assay. TCRdb carries this immuneACCESS record with in-frame sequences only. Its versions omit some clonotypes, under half of them owing to an unresolved V gene in the studies checked, with the rest unexplained. In all, the sample holds 5,000 to 8,000 clones, and about 77% of those were seen once. The ten biggest clones cover roughly an eighth of the sample. Material for sequencing was tumor tissue from Merkel cell carcinoma. The receptors stem from a human donor with Merkel cell carcinoma. Some clones in this sample may be carry-over from other donors' samples.

The chain employs TRBV6-4 and TRBJ1-1, with a tentative D call TRBD1 (6 bases). V lost 0 bases, J lost 1 base, and 9 bases lay in between. The CDR3 has 15 amino acids. Per germline, CDR1 MRHNA and CDR2 SNTAGT. This chain's CDR3 is CASSDSSRGNTEAFF. CDR3 nucleotides: TGTGCCAGCAGTGACTCATCCAGGGGGAACACTGAAGCTTTCTTT.

V is TRBV4-2 and J is TRBJ2-6; D gene unclear. Per germline, CDR1 LGHNA and CDR2 YNFKEQ. The V gene lost 2 bases and the J gene lost 0 bases, with 5 bases spanning the gap. The CDR3 has 15 amino acids. This CDR3 reads CASSQLISGANVLTF. Written as DNA, the CDR3 is TGTGCCAGCAGCCAATTAATCTCTGGGGCCAACGTCCTGACTTTC.

This rearrangement joins TRBV28 to TRBJ1-5, with D maybe TRBD1 (6 bases). Germline V gene data show CDR1 as MDHEN and CDR2 as SYDVKM. V was shortened by 6 bases and J by 1 base, with 13 bases between the two germline ends. This CDR3 comprises 15 residues. This CDR3 is CASRSGQSSNQPQHF. In DNA, the CDR3 is TGTGCCAGCAGATCCGGACAGTCAAGCAATCAGCCCCAGCATTTT. The complete variable domain, with remaining parts taken from reference TRBV28 and TRBJ1-5, reads DVKVTQSSRYLVKRTGEKVFLECVQDMDHENMFWYRQDPGLGLRLIYFSYDVKMKEKGDIPEGYSVSREKKERFSLILESASTNQTSMYLCASRSGQSSNQPQHFGDGTRLSIL.

V usage is TRBV28 and J usage is TRBJ1-1, with D possibly being TRBD1 (5 bases). Trimming left V 6 bases short and J 5 bases short, with 19 bases between. This CDR3 comprises 15 residues. The germline gives CDR1 MDHEN, CDR2 SYDVKM. In nucleotides, the CDR3 is TGTGCCAGCAGATTGCTCAGGGCGGGGGGGACTGAAGCTTTCTTT. It codes for CASRLLRAGGTEAFF.

The rearrangement joins TRBV7-9 to TRBJ2-1, with 13 bases that match TRBD2. Trimming removed 5 bases from V and 4 bases from J; junction bases left unmatched: 11. Germline V gene data show CDR1 as SEHNR and CDR2 as FQNEAQ (reference sequence). The CDR3 spans 18 residues. In DNA form, the CDR3 reads TGTGCCAGCAGCGCTCGGACTAGCGGGAGCTGGGAATACAATGAGCAGTTCTTC. Encoded protein: CASSARTSGSWEYNEQFF.